The rows below give T cell receptor beta chains drawn from one sample of a study of PD-1 blockade in classical Hodgkin lymphoma. Sequencing was performed with immunoSEQ multiplex PCR; in TCRdb, only in-frame clones are kept and a portion is missing. The data contain over 15,000 clones, over 80% of them singletons. Sequenced here: peripheral blood mononuclear cells (PBMCs), sampled before the second cycle of nivolumab. The receptor set was obtained from a human donor with classical Hodgkin lymphoma. Both conserved end residues are part of each CDR3. D genes are given only for firm matches. Some rows mark clone size as missing; the rest say once, few, many or name a class of expanded clone.

>TRBV19|.|.|TRBJ2-3
CASRAPTDTQYF
TGTGCTTCGCGGGCGCCGACAGATACGCAGTATTTT
>TRBV5-1|TRBD1|once|TRBJ1-2
CASSLASGTEYGYTF
TGCGCCAGCAGCTTGGCCTCGGGGACAGAATATGGCTACACCTTC
>TRBV6-4|.|few|TRBJ2-1
CASSDGGGSYNEQFF
TGTGCCAGCAGTGACGGGGGCGGCTCCTACAATGAGCAGTTCTTC
>TRBV5-1|TRBD2|.|TRBJ2-5
CASSPGGGASPETQYF
TGCGCCAGCAGCCCGGGGGGGGGCGCAAGTCCAGAGACCCAGTACTTC
>TRBV5-5|.|.|TRBJ2-7
CASSLPGTVSYEQYF
TGTGCCAGCAGCCTCCCTGGAACGGTCAGCTACGAGCAGTACTTC
>TRBV29-1|.|.|TRBJ2-1
CSVEGSWGNEQFF
TGCAGCGTTGAGGGTTCGTGGGGGAATGAGCAGTTCTTC
>TRBV7-8|.|.|TRBJ2-7
CASSLGSDRGEQYF
TGTGCCAGCAGCTTAGGCAGCGACCGGGGCGAGCAGTACTTC
>TRBV5-4|TRBD2|.|TRBJ2-3
CASSLFISSGASHRYF
TGTGCCAGCAGCTTGTTTATATCTAGCGGGGCCTCACATAGGTATTTT
>TRBV4-2|.|.|TRBJ2-2
CASSQDIGGNTGELFF
TGTGCCAGCAGCCAAGATATAGGCGGAAACACCGGGGAGCTGTTTTTT
>TRBV28|TRBD1|.|TRBJ1-5
CASSPRTGWSNQPQHF
TGTGCCAGCAGCCCTCGGACAGGGTGGAGCAATCAGCCCCAGCATTTT